One sample yielded the 19 T cell receptor beta chains listed below, sequenced in a study of Ad26.COV2.S vaccination and SARS-CoV-2 variants. Some clones are missing from TCRdb's copy, which holds only in-frame ones; the method was immunoSEQ multiplex PCR. The top ten hold nearly 1.5% of the sample, which has roughly 700,000 clones, roughly 90% seen once. Treatment in this sample: about 20 received Ad26.COV2.S at low or high dose, single or two shots; 5 received placebo; per-sample allocation not given. Samples analyzed were those drawn on day 63 after the first vaccine or placebo injection. Specimen: peripheral blood, collected in a trial of Ad26.COV2.S vaccine versus placebo. The receptors derive from a person aged 18-60 years who received the Ad26.COV2.S COVID-19 vaccine or a placebo.

The chain uses TRBV30 and TRBJ2-3; 8 bases align to TRBD2. The CDR3 consists of 15 residues. Trimming cost V 0 bases and J 8 bases; bases outside gene matches: 10. Germline CDR1 is GTSNPN and CDR2 is SVGIG (reference sequence). The DNA for the CDR3 is TGTGCCTGGAGTGTCTCGATCGGGGGGGCATTTACGCAGTATTTT. Translating gives CAWSVSIGGAFTQYF.

This chain joins TRBV7-3 and TRBJ2-3, with 8 bases fitting TRBD2. V trimming: 6 bases; J trimming: 8 bases; junction bases outside the gene matches: 7. The CDR3 covers 13 residues. CDR1 is SGHTA, CDR2 FQGTGA, per germline. For the CDR3, the DNA is TGTGCCAGCAGTCCTCCGGGACTAGGTACGCAGTATTTT. Translating it yields CASSPPGLGTQYF.

This clone was found a few times. The V gene is TRBV27, the J gene TRBJ1-4, with a tentative D call TRBD1 (5 bases). The V gene lost 0 bases and the J gene lost 2 bases, with 7 bases spanning the gap. The CDR3 is 15 residues long. The germline V gene encodes CDR1 MNHEY and CDR2 SMNVEV (reference sequence). The CDR3 sequence is CASSLSWGTNEKLFF. The CDR3 DNA is TGTGCCAGCAGTTTATCATGGGGCACTAATGAAAAACTGTTTTTT.

This chain uses TRBV6-2 or TRBV6-3 with TRBJ1-3; D remains ambiguous. Trimming removed 2 bases from V and 7 bases from J, with 12 bases in between. The CDR3 runs 14 residues. Germline V lookup: CDR1 MNHEY, CDR2 SVGEGT. The CDR3 loop reads CASSYMRTWNTIYF. DNA for the CDR3: TGTGCCAGCAGTTACATGAGAACGTGGAACACCATATATTTT.

This chain uses TRBV12-3 or TRBV12-4 with TRBJ2-1; 9 bases match TRBD2. With 4 bases clipped from V and 10 bases from J, the junction kept 2 bases outside the gene matches. The CDR3 loop spans 12 amino acids. DNA of the CDR3: TGTGCCAGCAGTTCGGCGGGAGGGGAGCAGTTCTTC. This translates into CASSSAGGEQFF.

The V gene is TRBV6-5, the J gene TRBJ2-3; D not certain. The CDR3 is made up of 11 amino acids. Looked up from germline, CDR1 is MNHEY and CDR2 is SVGAGI. Deletions cut 7 bases from V and 7 bases from J, with 9 bases between. Written as DNA, the CDR3 is TGTGCCAGCACCAGGCGGAATACGCAGTATTTT. Protein sequence: CASTRRNTQYF.

The chain joins TRBV18 to TRBJ2-5; 8 bases are a match to TRBD1. V lost 3 bases, J lost 1 base, and 7 bases stayed unmatched. The CDR3 is 16 amino acids. Germline CDR1 is KGHSH and CDR2 is LQKENI. The CDR3 protein is CASSPVDRVGQETQYF. Here the CDR3 DNA reads TGTGCCAGCTCACCTGTGGACAGGGTAGGCCAAGAGACCCAGTACTTC.

V usage is TRBV24-1 and J usage is TRBJ2-3; TRBD1 matches at 8 bases. The CDR3 is 15 amino acids. CDR1 KGHDR and CDR2 SFDVKD come from the germline V gene. V trimming: 2 bases; J trimming: 4 bases; junction bases outside the gene matches: 4. CDR3 DNA sequence: TGTGCCACCAGTGATTCCAGGGGGCACGCAGATACGCAGTATTTT. It codes for CATSDSRGHADTQYF.

The V and J genes are TRBV7-2 and TRBJ2-5; a possible D gene is TRBD2 (6 bases). The ends were cut back, 1 base at V and 4 bases at J, with 13 bases in the middle. CDR1 is SGHTA, CDR2 FQGNSA, per germline. This CDR3 contains 15 residues. The chain's CDR3 is CASSLERGVLETQYF. The CDR3 nucleotides read TGTGCCAGCAGCTTAGAGCGCGGGGTCCTAGAGACCCAGTACTTC. Combining the CDR3 with reference TRBV7-2 and TRBJ2-5 gives the whole variable domain GAGVSQSPSNKVTEKGKDVELRCDPISGHTALYWYRQSLGQGLEFLIYFQGNSAPDKSGLPSDRFSAERTGGSVSTLTIQRTQQEDSAVYLCASSLERGVLETQYFGPGTRLLVL.

In its sample, this clone was seen a few times. The chain links TRBV5-4 to TRBJ2-7; 9 nucleotides align to TRBD2. The germline gives CDR1 SGHNT, CDR2 YYREEE (reference sequence). This CDR3 is built from 13 residues. V shed 2 bases and J 7 bases; nucleotides not matched to a gene: 4. The CDR3 DNA reads TGTGCCAGCAGCTTAGGACTAGCGCGAGAGCAGTACTTC. This sequence encodes CASSLGLAREQYF.

Turning to this clone: In the same sample, other DNA sequences code for this CDR3. The rearrangement joins TRBV6-5 to TRBJ2-7, with no clear D. Germline V lookup: CDR1 MNHEY, CDR2 SVGAGI. Deletions cut 0 bases from V and 3 bases from J, with 9 bases between. The length of the CDR3 is 14 residues. CDR3 region: CASSYSGGRYEQYF. DNA of the CDR3: TGTGCCAGCAGTTACTCTGGCGGACGCTACGAGCAGTACTTC.

The rearrangement links TRBV7-9 to TRBJ1-1; maybe TRBD1 (5 bases). This CDR3 has 13 residues. CDR1 and CDR2 (germline): SEHNR, FQNEAQ (reference sequence). The V and J ends lost 3 bases and 4 bases respectively, with 9 bases between them. The CDR3 DNA reads as TGTGCCAGCAGCTTTAGGGGACTCACTGAAGCTTTCTTT. Amino acids: CASSFRGLTEAFF.

The chain has TRBV14 and TRBJ1-5; D is ambiguous. This CDR3 spans 19 amino acids. Trimming removed 0 bases at V and 4 bases at J, with 22 bases between. The germline gives CDR1 SGHDN, CDR2 FVKESK. CDR3 sequence reads: CASSQDKILYREKNQPQHF. CDR3 sequence (DNA): TGTGCCAGCAGCCAAGATAAGATCCTATATAGGGAAAAGAATCAGCCCCAGCATTTT.

The chain uses TRBV13 and TRBJ2-3; D not certain. Trimming stripped 3 bases from V and 0 bases from J, with 4 bases between. Germline V lookup: CDR1 PRHDT, CDR2 FYEKMQ (reference sequence). There are 13 residues in the CDR3. In nucleotides, the CDR3 is TGTGCCAGCAGCTTTGACAGCACAGATACGCAGTATTTT. Encoded protein: CASSFDSTDTQYF.

The chain links TRBV4-2 to TRBJ2-1, with TRBD2 as a possible D gene (6 bases). Germline V lookup: CDR1 LGHNA, CDR2 YNFKEQ. This CDR3 is 19 amino acids long. V was trimmed by 4 bases and J by 3 bases, leaving 25 bases between them. As DNA, the CDR3 is TGTGCCAGCAGCCCCAGGAGGGAGTGGCTCCGCCGACTCTACAATGAGCAGTTCTTC. Translating gives CASSPRREWLRRLYNEQFF.

The chain joins TRBV7-7 to TRBJ2-2; a possible D gene is TRBD1 (6 bases). CDR3 length: 15 residues. Between the trimmed V and J ends, which lost 5 bases and 0 bases, there was a span of 10 bases. Per germline, CDR1 SSHAT and CDR2 FNYEAQ (reference sequence). The CDR3 protein is CASSPQGTNTGELFF. CDR3 nucleotides: TGTGCCAGCAGCCCCCAGGGGACGAACACCGGGGAGCTGTTTTTT.

V usage is TRBV19 and J usage is TRBJ1-4, with unresolved D. The CDR3 totals 13 residues. Looked up from germline, CDR1 is LNHDA and CDR2 is SQIVND (reference sequence). V dropped 5 bases and J dropped 7 bases, with 11 bases sitting between them. This CDR3 reads CASSPAHGEKLFF. The CDR3 DNA reads TGTGCCAGTAGTCCAGCACACGGTGAAAAACTGTTTTTT.

V and J are TRBV6-5 and TRBJ2-3; D possibly corresponds to TRBD1 (5 bases). The CDR3 runs to 14 residues. V was cut by 6 bases and J by 9 bases, with 19 bases left in between. CDR1 and CDR2 from the germline V gene are MNHEY and SVGAGI. The CDR3 sequence is CASSQDRPPRTQYF. CDR3 nucleotides: TGTGCCAGCAGCCAAGACAGACCACCTAGGACGCAGTATTTT.

The genes are TRBV4-1 and TRBJ1-1; 7 bases are a match to TRBD1. CDR3 length: 15 residues. The junction had 5 bases not matched to a gene; V was cut back by 0 bases and J by 4 bases. In germline, CDR1 is MGHRA, CDR2 YSYEKL. CDR3 residues: CASSQDIAGGTEAFF. DNA for the CDR3: TGCGCCAGCAGCCAAGATATAGCAGGGGGCACTGAAGCTTTCTTT.